Each of the 29 T cell receptor beta chains below was sequenced from the same sample in a study of early T cells in non-severe SARS-CoV-2 infection (dated by TCRdb to 2020 to 2022). The library was produced with 5' RACE. TCRdb shows the sequencer as NextSeq 500. TCRdb ran its own pipeline on the public reads, namely fastp trimming at Q25 and MiXCR clone calling, and kept in-frame beta chains. Under each unique CDR3 protein, matching rows form one entry showing the most common genes and DNA. For this sample the table gives about 66,000 distinct CDR3 sequences, of which less than 15% were detected only once. In total, the top ten clones hold roughly 8.3% of the sample. Sequenced sample: whole blood. These receptors all stem from an adult who was a healthcare worker with PCR-confirmed SARS-CoV-2 infection or an uninfected control (not recorded which).

This clonotype was seen only a few times. The chain is built from TRBV11-3 and TRBJ2-3; no clear D gene. The germline gives CDR1 SGHNT, CDR2 YENEEA. V dropped 5 bases and J dropped 2 bases, with 5 bases sitting between them. This CDR3 is built from 12 residues. The CDR3 sequence is CASSRDTDTQYF. The CDR3 DNA reads as TGTGCCAGCAGCCGAGACACAGATACGCAGTATTTT.

This clonotype has at least ten counts. This CDR3 reads CASSHRGNEQFF. In nucleotides, the CDR3 is TGTGCCAGCAGCCACAGGGGGAATGAGCAGTTCTTC. This chain links TRBV25-1 with TRBJ2-1; 8 positions match TRBD1. Trimming at V came to 6 bases and at J to 7 bases, leaving 2 bases not matched to a gene. The germline CDR1 and CDR2 sequences are MGHDK and SYGVNS. This CDR3 spans 12 amino acids.

The V and J genes are TRBV28 and TRBJ2-2; D may be TRBD2 (5 bases). The germline V gene has CDR1 MDHEN and CDR2 SYDVKM. CDR3 length: 14 amino acids. V lost 2 bases, J lost 4 bases, and 8 bases lay in between. CDR3 region: CASSLTGTTGELFF. CDR3 nucleotide sequence: TGTGCCAGCAGTTTAACGGGAACCACCGGGGAGCTGTTTTTT.

This clonotype occurred many times. The V call is TRBV29-1, the J call TRBJ2-7; D not resolved. V was cut by 4 bases and J by 4 bases, with 14 bases left in between. Germline values: CDR1 SQVTM, CDR2 ANQGSEA. CDR3 length: 13 amino acids. The CDR3, as DNA: TGCAGCGTTGTTCGTGGGTCCGGGTACGAGCAGTACTTC. Its translation is CSVVRGSGYEQYF.

This rearrangement joins TRBV7-9 to TRBJ2-7, with a weak D call TRBD1 (5 bases). This CDR3 is 15 amino acids long. The V and J ends lost 0 bases and 2 bases respectively, with 11 bases between them. Germline CDR1 is SEHNR and CDR2 is FQNEAQ (reference sequence). CDR3 nucleotides: TGTGCCAGCAGCTTAGCGTGGGCAGGGACCTACGAGCAGTACTTC. Translated: CASSLAWAGTYEQYF.

This clonotype came up many times. This chain links TRBV2 with TRBJ2-3; weak D call: TRBD2 (6 bases). V was trimmed by 3 bases and J by 5 bases, leaving 21 bases between them. The germline CDR1 and CDR2 sequences are SNHLY and FYNNEI. The length of the CDR3 is 17 residues. The DNA for the CDR3 is TGTGCCAGCAGTGAGGTACCCTTAGCGGTTGACGGAGATACGCAGTATTTT. Its translation: CASSEVPLAVDGDTQYF.

There are many counts of this clonotype. V and J are TRBV3-1 and TRBJ2-1; D unresolved. The V and J ends lost 1 base and 5 bases respectively, with 6 bases between them. Germline-derived CDR1 and CDR2 are LGHDT and YNNKEL (reference sequence). The CDR3 consists of 13 residues. The CDR3 protein is CASSQVTNNEQFF. In nucleotides, the CDR3 is TGTGCCAGCAGCCAAGTTACCAACAATGAGCAGTTCTTC.

A few counts support this clonotype. This chain uses TRBV29-1 with TRBJ1-2; D remains unclear. Germline V CDR1 and CDR2: SQVTM, ANQGSEA. The CDR3 loop spans 11 amino acids. The V gene lost 7 bases and the J gene lost 2 bases, with 8 bases spanning the gap. As DNA, the CDR3 is TGCAGCGGGAGTATGAACTATGGCTACACCTTC. Translation gives CSGSMNYGYTF. Full variable domain (missing parts from reference TRBV29-1 and TRBJ1-2): SAVISQKPSRDICQRGTSLTIQCQVDSQVTMMFWYRQQPGQSLTLIATANQGSEATYESGFVIDKFPISRPNLTFSTLTVSNMSPEDSSIYLCSGSMNYGYTFGSGTRLTVV.

This clonotype has just a few counts. J is TRBJ2-7 and V is TRBV20-1, with D perhaps matching TRBD2 (6 bases). Germline CDR1 is DFQATT and CDR2 is SNEGSKA (reference sequence). The CDR3 loop spans 13 amino acids. Trimming pared 6 bases from V and 4 bases from J, leaving 16 bases between. This chain's CDR3 is CSALRGGDYEQYF. Written as DNA, the CDR3 is TGCAGTGCCCTGCGCGGAGGGGATTACGAGCAGTACTTC.

This clonotype has only a few counts. The chain joins TRBV12-3 or TRBV12-4 to TRBJ2-7; 8 nucleotides match TRBD2. V shed 4 bases and J 3 bases; nucleotides not matched to a gene: 8. This CDR3 is 15 amino acids long. The CDR3 DNA sequence: TGTGCCAGCAGTTGGTCCAGGACTAGCAGCTACGAGCAGTACTTC. It specifies CASSWSRTSSYEQYF.

This clonotype was counted between two and nine times. The chain is built from TRBV6-2 or TRBV6-3 and TRBJ2-5, with 12 bases that match TRBD2. With V trimmed by 5 bases and J by 5 bases, 15 bases remained unmatched. Germline V gene sequence: CDR1 MNHEY, CDR2 SVGEGT. CDR3 size: 18 residues. CDR3 sequence reads: CASSLSGASGRAGETQYF. CDR3 bases: TGTGCCAGCAGTCTCTCCGGGGCTAGCGGGAGGGCAGGCGAGACCCAGTACTTC.

This clonotype was picked up many times. This chain uses TRBV7-8 with TRBJ1-1; D is unresolved. The length of the CDR3 is 15 residues. V was pared by 1 base and J by 0 bases, with 9 bases between. CDR1 is SGHVS, CDR2 FQNEAQ, per germline. The CDR3 loop is CASSLEIQLNTEAFF. The CDR3 DNA is TGTGCCAGCAGCTTAGAGATCCAGCTGAACACTGAAGCTTTCTTT.

The CDR3, as DNA: TGTGCCAGCAGCTACCTATTATCGGGCTACACCTTC. As protein: CASSYLLSGYTF. The chain carries TRBV6-2 or TRBV6-3 and TRBJ1-2; unclear D gene. CDR3 size: 12 residues. Germline V gene sequence: CDR1 MNHEY, CDR2 SVGEGT. Deletions cut 6 bases from V and 8 bases from J, with 13 bases between.

The table lists this clonotype with many counts. The chain uses TRBV3-1 and TRBJ2-7, with 12 bases identical to TRBD2. There are 14 residues in the CDR3. V was pared by 5 bases and J by 3 bases, with 2 bases of the junction left unmatched. Per germline, CDR1 LGHDT and CDR2 YNNKEL (reference sequence). The CDR3 DNA sequence: TGTGCCAGCAGCTTGGGACTAGCGGGCTACGAGCAGTACTTC. As protein: CASSLGLAGYEQYF.

The rearrangement links TRBV7-2 to TRBJ1-2; TRBD1 might be the D (6 bases). The CDR3 is 17 residues long. CDR1 SGHTA and CDR2 FQGNSA come from the germline V gene. Trimming stripped 2 bases from V and 3 bases from J, with 19 bases between. The CDR3 region is CASSLSRGQGKDYGYTF. As DNA, the CDR3 is TGTGCCAGCAGCTTATCAAGGGGCCAGGGGAAAGACTATGGCTACACCTTC.

This clonotype turned up a few times. This rearrangement joins TRBV9 to TRBJ2-5; either TRBD1 or TRBD2 may supply D (5 bases each). CDR1 is SGDLS and CDR2 is YYNGEE in the germline V gene. V shed 2 bases and J shed 2 bases, with 13 bases lying between them. The CDR3 loop spans 15 amino acids. In DNA, the CDR3 is TGTGCCAGCAGCGTCTCGGGGCAGCCGCAAGAGACCCAGTACTTC. Amino acid sequence: CASSVSGQPQETQYF.

This chain uses TRBV9 with TRBJ1-5; D is possibly TRBD1 (6 bases). The germline gives CDR1 SGDLS, CDR2 YYNGEE. The CDR3 is 15 amino acids. Between the trimmed V and J ends, which lost 0 bases and 3 bases, there was a span of 10 bases. The CDR3 DNA reads as TGTGCCAGCAGCGTAGCAGGGGTAGCCAATCAGCCCCAGCATTTT. As protein: CASSVAGVANQPQHF.

The genes are TRBV6-5 and TRBJ1-6; a possible D gene is TRBD1 (6 bases). The germline V gene encodes CDR1 MNHEY and CDR2 SVGAGI. V dropped 6 bases and J dropped 8 bases, with 14 bases sitting between them. The CDR3 covers 14 residues. The CDR3 is CASSQEGGYSPLHF. Here the CDR3 DNA reads TGTGCCAGCAGCCAAGAGGGGGGATATTCACCCCTCCACTTT.

This clonotype was seen many times. The chain has TRBV29-1 and TRBJ2-7, with 14 bases that match TRBD2. With V trimmed by 7 bases and J by 6 bases, 5 bases remained unmatched. Germline values: CDR1 SQVTM, CDR2 ANQGSEA. The CDR3 runs to 13 residues. CDR3 amino acids: CSAGTSGSGEQYF. CDR3 coding DNA: TGCAGCGCTGGGACTAGCGGGAGCGGCGAGCAGTACTTC.

The CDR3 region is CASSRQGGTYNEQFF. The CDR3 DNA is TGTGCCAGCAGTAGACAGGGGGGGACCTACAATGAGCAGTTCTTC. The rearrangement joins TRBV28 to TRBJ2-1, with 9 bases lining up with TRBD1. CDR3 length: 15 residues. Germline assignment: CDR1 MDHEN and CDR2 SYDVKM. The V gene end was trimmed by 5 bases and the J gene end by 2 bases; junction bases not matched to a gene: 4.

The chain combines TRBV12-3 or TRBV12-4 with TRBJ1-1, with D perhaps TRBD1 (6 bases). The CDR3 contains 15 residues. V dropped 5 bases and J dropped 6 bases, with 19 bases sitting between them. CDR3 in amino acids: CASSPLGGGGAEAFF. In DNA form, the CDR3 reads TGTGCCAGCAGTCCCCTAGGGGGGGGAGGCGCTGAAGCTTTCTTT.

The chain combines TRBV7-2 with TRBJ1-5; unclear D gene. The CDR3 has 12 residues. The germline V gene encodes CDR1 SGHTA and CDR2 FQGNSA. The V and J ends lost 3 bases and 5 bases respectively, with 5 bases between them. The CDR3 nucleotides are TGTGCCAGCAGCTTGGACTATCAGCCCCAGCATTTT. This codes for CASSLDYQPQHF.

There are many counts of this clonotype. The rearrangement joins TRBV5-1 to TRBJ1-1; D is unclear. Germline values: CDR1 SGHRS, CDR2 YFSETQ. The CDR3 covers 13 residues. Trimming removed 6 bases at V and 1 base at J, with 10 bases between. CDR3 protein: CASTPISNTEAFF. DNA of the CDR3: TGCGCCAGCACCCCGATATCGAACACTGAAGCTTTCTTT.

There are a few counts of this clonotype. The J gene is TRBJ2-5, the V gene TRBV12-3 or TRBV12-4, with D hard to call. The length of the CDR3 is 11 residues. The germline V and J ends were trimmed by 4 bases and 7 bases, with 7 bases remaining between them. In DNA form, the CDR3 reads TGTGCCAGCAGTTCCGCGTCGACCCAGTACTTC. Amino acid sequence: CASSSASTQYF.

This clonotype was seen at least ten times. The J gene is TRBJ2-1, the V gene TRBV28, with TRBD2 matching over 7 bases. The V gene's germline CDR1 is MDHEN and CDR2 SYDVKM. Trimming took 4 bases from V and 2 from J; bases not matched to a gene: 5. The CDR3 is 15 amino acids. The CDR3 spells CASSSPSGAYNEQFF. The CDR3 coding sequence is TGTGCCAGCAGTTCCCCTAGCGGAGCCTACAATGAGCAGTTCTTC.

The chain couples TRBV20-1 to TRBJ2-1; a weak D match, TRBD1 (5 bases). The V and J ends lost 8 bases and 4 bases respectively, with 9 bases between them. The CDR3 runs 11 residues. Germline CDR1 DFQATT, CDR2 SNEGSKA (reference sequence). The CDR3 reads CSPGQYNEQFF. CDR3 nucleotides: TGCAGTCCAGGACAATACAATGAGCAGTTCTTC.

This clonotype was observed at least ten times. The rearrangement links TRBV6-2 or TRBV6-3 to TRBJ1-6; TRBD1 matches 10 bases. The CDR3 is 15 residues long. Losses at the gene ends were 6 bases for V and 7 bases for J; bases not matched to a gene: 6. Per the germline V gene, CDR1 is MNHEY and CDR2 is SVGEGT. This chain's CDR3 is CASRPGQGPNSPLHF. The CDR3 DNA reads TGTGCCAGCAGACCGGGACAGGGGCCCAATTCACCCCTCCACTTT.

The genes are TRBV7-9 and TRBJ1-4, with D uncertain. CDR3 length: 12 amino acids. Trimming removed 5 bases at V and 8 bases at J, with 9 bases between. Germline loops: CDR1 SEHNR, CDR2 FQNEAQ (reference sequence). The CDR3 DNA sequence: TGTGCCAGCAGCCCGCCGCGCGAAAAACTGTTTTTT. Amino acids: CASSPPREKLFF.

The CDR3, as DNA: TGTGCCAGCTCCCCCCCCATGCCGGGAGCCAAAAACATTCAGTACTTC. Residues: CASSPPMPGAKNIQYF. This chain connects TRBV18 to TRBJ2-4; D not certain. Trimming removed 6 bases at V and 0 bases at J, with 15 bases between. The CDR3 is 16 amino acids. Per the germline V gene, CDR1 is KGHSH and CDR2 is LQKENI.